The clone carrying this T cell receptor beta chain was observed a single time. Its antigen is not identified. This record belongs to a study of T cell responses to AZD1222 COVID-19 vaccine. Study results and limitations: Without day 14 samples, only post-peak T cell repertoires were studied.

This table comes from immunoSEQ multiplex PCR, and its TCRdb copy is limited to in-frame clones, with some not included. The data contain some 150,000 clones, more than 90% of them seen just once; the ten biggest clones take up approximately 20%. The source was peripheral blood, collected on day 0 of AZD1222 vaccination. The sequence was collected from an adult in good health.

DNA of the CDR3: TGTGCCAGCAGCCCACGACTAGCGGAGAACAATGAGCAGTTCTTC. Protein sequence: CASSPRLAENNEQFF. The rearrangement uses TRBV7-2 and TRBJ2-1; 9 nucleotides agree with TRBD2. Germline assignment: CDR1 SGHTA and CDR2 FQGNSA. V gave up 5 bases and J gave up 5 bases; unmatched junction bases: 7. The CDR3 is 15 amino acids.